One T cell receptor beta chain is described in this entry. What it binds is not known. This sample was included in a study of radiotherapy plus CTLA-4 blockade in lung cancer. Study conclusions and caveats: TCR clones originating in tumors grew in number in blood after radiotherapy plus ipilimumab.

CDR1 and CDR2 from the germline V gene are SGHTA and FQGNSA. The CDR3 totals 14 residues. The V and J ends lost 5 bases and 5 bases respectively, with 12 bases between them. Using immunoSEQ multiplex PCR, the repertoire was profiled, and TCRdb retains in-frame clones only, with some absent. The table includes around 72,000 clones, roughly 78% detected once. This receptor was identified in a human donor with non-small cell lung cancer who had a complete response to radiotherapy plus ipilimumab. Sequencing was performed on peripheral blood, taken from a patient treated with radiotherapy plus ipilimumab. The genes are TRBV7-2 and TRBJ1-4, with D perhaps TRBD1 (5 bases). CDR3 protein: CASSPTAQNEKLFF. CDR3 DNA sequence: TGTGCCAGCAGCCCGACAGCACAAAATGAAAAACTGTTTTTT.